The rows below give T cell receptor beta chains drawn from one sample of a study of cytomegalovirus exposure and HLA in healthy donors. The protocol was immunoSEQ multiplex PCR, while the TCRdb copy is restricted to in-frame clones and leaves out a portion. The sample has about 160,000 clones, around 72% seen once. Sample: PBMCs. Every receptor here comes from a man in his forties in good health and CMV-seropositive. The CDR3 runs from the conserved cysteine through the conserved F or W. D genes are given only for firm matches. Only part of the rows carry a size: once, few, many, or a class if the clone is expanded.

cdr3_length	clone_size	j_call	v_call	d_call	cdr3_nt	cdr3_aa
11	-	TRBJ2-7	TRBV7-9	-	TGTGCCAGCAGCTCCTTCTCCGAGCAGTACTTC	CASSSFSEQYF
16	few	TRBJ2-1	TRBV5-5	-	TGTGCCAGCAGCCCCGGGGGGCTCGCAGTATACAATGAGCAGTTCTTC	CASSPGGLAVYNEQFF
16	-	TRBJ1-2	TRBV5-1	-	TGCGCCAGCAGCAAGCCCCCTACAGGGCCCACGGGTGGCTACACCTTC	CASSKPPTGPTGGYTF
14	-	TRBJ2-2	TRBV7-3	-	TGTGCCAGCAGCTTAAAGCTGAACACCGGGGAGCTGTTTTTT	CASSLKLNTGELFF
15	-	TRBJ1-6	TRBV9	TRBD1	TGTGCCAGCAGCGAGGGAGGACAGGGGACCTCACCCCTCCACTTT	CASSEGGQGTSPLHF
15	few	TRBJ1-2	TRBV7-9	-	TGTGCCAGCAGACGGGGGGGGCGCGATCGGCATGGCTACACCTTC	CASRRGGRDRHGYTF
15	-	TRBJ2-5	TRBV14	TRBD1	TGTGCCAGCAGCCAAGATTGGGGGACAGGCAAGACCCAGTACTTC	CASSQDWGTGKTQYF
16	-	TRBJ1-2	TRBV6-1	TRBD1	TGTGCCAGCAGTGAAGCCGGGACAGTCACCTTCTATGGCTACACCTTC	CASSEAGTVTFYGYTF
14	-	TRBJ1-2	TRBV18	TRBD1	TGTGCCAGCAGACTGCCGGGACAGGGGAATGGCTACACCTTC	CASRLPGQGNGYTF
15	-	TRBJ2-1	TRBV6-5	TRBD2	TGTGCCAGCGTCACAAAGCGGGGGCCCTACAATGAGCAGTTCTTC	CASVTKRGPYNEQFF
14	-	TRBJ2-7	TRBV6-5	TRBD1	TGTGCCAGCAGTTACTTAGACAGGGCCAACGAGCAGTACTTC	CASSYLDRANEQYF
16	-	TRBJ1-6	TRBV4-3	-	TGCGCCAGCAGCCGCGACAGCTCTTCCTATAATTCACCCCTCCACTTT	CASSRDSSSYNSPLHF
17	few	TRBJ2-2	TRBV5-1	-	TGCGCCAGCAGCTTGGACCCCACAGCCGCGAACACCGGGGAGCTGTTTTTT	CASSLDPTAANTGELFF
16	-	TRBJ1-1	TRBV9	-	TGTGCCAGCAGCGTAGGGGCGGGGTCACAGAACACTGAAGCTTTCTTT	CASSVGAGSQNTEAFF
14	-	TRBJ2-1	TRBV4-1	TRBD2	TGCGCCAGCAGCCTACCGACCCCGGGGGGGGAGCAGTTCTTC	CASSLPTPGGEQFF
14	-	TRBJ1-1	TRBV5-1	TRBD1	TGCGCCAGCGGTGAGGGGGCGCGGGGCACTGAAGCTTTCTTT	CASGEGARGTEAFF
13	few	TRBJ1-4	TRBV6-6	-	TGTGCCAGCAGCCTTGGACACAATGAAAAACTGTTTTTT	CASSLGHNEKLFF
15	-	TRBJ1-1	TRBV4-2	-	TGTGCCAGCAGCCAAGGACAGACCTTGAACACTGAAGCTTTCTTT	CASSQGQTLNTEAFF
17	-	TRBJ1-6	TRBV19	TRBD1	TGTGCCAGTAGCCCCAGGGACAGGGGAGACTATAATTCACCCCTCCACTTT	CASSPRDRGDYNSPLHF
17	-	TRBJ2-3	TRBV19	TRBD1	TGTGCCAGTAGTATCCTACAGGGGGCGGGTAGCACAGATACGCAGTATTTT	CASSILQGAGSTDTQYF
15	-	TRBJ2-7	TRBV5-8	-	TGTGCCAGCAGCTTGGGGGGGACTCACTCCTACGAGCAGTACTTC	CASSLGGTHSYEQYF
15	-	TRBJ2-2	TRBV7-9	-	TGTGCCAGCAGCTTAGGGGGGGCGAACACCGGGGAGCTGTTTTTT	CASSLGGANTGELFF
16	-	TRBJ1-6	TRBV5-1	-	TGCGCCAGCAGCTTGGAGGCCACACCCTCGGGTTCACCCCTCCACTTT	CASSLEATPSGSPLHF
13	-	TRBJ1-1	TRBV7-7	-	TGTGCTAGCAGCTTAAAAAGCAACACTGAAGCTTTCTTT	CASSLKSNTEAFF
17	-	TRBJ1-3	TRBV5-5	TRBD1	TGTGCCAGCAGACATGGGACAGGCGCCTTCTCTGGAAACACCATATATTTT	CASRHGTGAFSGNTIYF
13	-	TRBJ2-5	TRBV7-2	-	TGTGCCAGCAGCTTCGACAGACAAGAGACCCAGTACTTC	CASSFDRQETQYF
13	-	TRBJ1-2	TRBV7-9	-	TGTGCCAGCAGCTTCTTACTTGAGGGAGGCTACACCTTC	CASSFLLEGGYTF